One and the same sample provided the 27 T cell receptor beta chains below, sequenced in a study of T-cell memory formation after mild COVID-19. One entry per CDR3 protein results from TCRdb running MiXCR on the 5' RACE reads. Of about 270,000 distinct CDR3 sequences detected, 15% to 17% appear once; the ten largest clones hold more than 2%. The sample taken for sequencing was PBMCs or a T cell subset sorted from them (not recorded which). Every receptor here comes from an adult woman who had mild COVID-19 (a few samples of this study predate the infection). Cell type and time point are not known.

This rearrangement joins TRBV4-1 to TRBJ2-7, with D possibly called TRBD1 or TRBD2 (5 bases each). Germline V gives CDR1 MGHRA, CDR2 YSYEKL. The CDR3 length is 14 residues. V lost 4 bases and J 6 bases, leaving 16 bases between the germline ends. CDR3 protein: CASSLTGTESEQYF. The CDR3 DNA follows: TGCGCCAGCAGCCTCACCGGGACCGAGTCCGAGCAGTACTTC.

This clonotype turned up a few times. This chain uses TRBV6-5 with TRBJ1-2; D is unresolved. CDR1 and CDR2 from the germline V gene are MNHEY and SVGAGI. This CDR3 is built from 13 residues. Between the trimmed V and J ends, which lost 6 bases and 0 bases, there was a span of 8 bases. CDR3 protein: CASRRTTNYGYTF. The CDR3, as DNA: TGTGCCAGCAGGCGGACTACTAACTATGGCTACACCTTC.

The chain uses TRBV7-9 and TRBJ2-1; maybe TRBD1 (6 bases). V was pared by 1 base and J by 3 bases, with 19 bases between. This CDR3 comprises 18 residues. CDR1 and CDR2 (germline): SEHNR, FQNEAQ (reference sequence). CDR3 residues: CASSLVRMRDRSYNEQFF. The CDR3 nucleotides read TGTGCCAGCAGCTTAGTACGGATGCGAGACAGGAGCTACAATGAGCAGTTCTTC.

The CDR3 DNA reads TGTGCCAGCAGCTTATTCCCTGGGGCCAACGTCCTGACTTTC. Amino acids: CASSLFPGANVLTF. V and J are TRBV7-8 and TRBJ2-6; D is unclear. Germline CDR1 is SGHVS and CDR2 is FQNEAQ. V dropped 2 bases and J dropped 2 bases, with 4 bases sitting between them. CDR3 length: 14 residues.

The genes are TRBV6-2 or TRBV6-3 and TRBJ2-7, with 10 bases that match TRBD2. The V gene end was trimmed by 7 bases and the J gene end by 2 bases; junction bases not matched to a gene: 5. Germline V gives CDR1 MNHEY, CDR2 SVGEGT. There are 14 residues in the CDR3. The CDR3 loop reads CASTLAGVAYEQYF. The CDR3 nucleotides are TGTGCCAGCACCCTAGCGGGGGTTGCCTACGAGCAGTACTTC.

V and J are TRBV2 and TRBJ1-6; D uncertain. Trimming removed 6 bases at V and 9 bases at J, with 15 bases between. The CDR3 has 14 residues. Germline CDR1 SNHLY, CDR2 FYNNEI. The chain's CDR3 is CASSLRTSGSPLHF. DNA of the CDR3: TGTGCCAGCAGCCTTCGGACGAGTGGTTCACCCCTCCACTTT.

This clonotype was detected once. A junction end diverges from the germline sequence, so it may reflect a read error. The rearrangement links TRBV6-2 or TRBV6-3 to TRBJ1-6; D might be TRBD1 (5 bases). The CDR3 runs 12 residues. Germline loops: CDR1 MNHEY, CDR2 SVGEGT. Here the CDR3 reads CASSYGGSPIHF. The CDR3 DNA follows: TGTGCCAGCAGTTACGGGGGATCACCCATCCACTTT.

The chain has TRBV30 and TRBJ2-7; 7 nucleotides match TRBD1. The germline V gene encodes CDR1 GTSNPN and CDR2 SVGIG (reference sequence). The length of the CDR3 is 13 residues. V was clipped by 8 bases and J by 0 bases; unmatched bases: 7. This CDR3 is CAIDRVISYEQYF. DNA of the CDR3: TGTGCCATCGACAGGGTCATCTCCTACGAGCAGTACTTC.

The chain uses TRBV19 and TRBJ1-5; D is uncertain. Trimming pared 3 bases from V and 5 bases from J, leaving 5 bases between. CDR3 length: 12 amino acids. The V gene's germline CDR1 is LNHDA and CDR2 SQIVND (reference sequence). The CDR3 here is CASSIFHQPQHF. In DNA, the CDR3 is TGTGCCAGTAGTATCTTTCATCAGCCCCAGCATTTT.

This rearrangement joins TRBV10-3 to TRBJ2-5; D ambiguous. The CDR3 is made up of 11 amino acids. V lost 3 bases, J lost 4 bases, and 3 bases lay in between. Germline lookup yields CDR1 ENHRY and CDR2 SYGVKD. The CDR3 DNA reads as TGTGCCATCAGTGAAGGAGAGACCCAGTACTTC. It translates to CAISEGETQYF.

This clonotype was seen a handful of times. The chain is built from TRBV18 and TRBJ2-6; 7 bases are a match to TRBD1. The ends lost 1 base at V and 0 bases at J; junction bases unmatched: 0. Germline V gene sequence: CDR1 KGHSH, CDR2 LQKENI. The CDR3 runs 16 residues. The CDR3 DNA reads as TGTGCCAGCTCACCACGACAGGGCTCTGGGGCCAACGTCCTGACTTTC. It translates to CASSPRQGSGANVLTF.

This clonotype was counted a few times. J is TRBJ2-7 and V is TRBV7-2; D is uncertain. CDR1 is SGHTA, CDR2 FQGNSA, per germline. The length of the CDR3 is 15 residues. The V and J ends lost 0 bases and 5 bases respectively, with 14 bases between them. Here the CDR3 reads CASSLAALEQNEQYF. CDR3 nucleotides: TGTGCCAGCAGCTTAGCTGCCTTAGAACAGAACGAGCAGTACTTC.

This clonotype was counted a few times. This chain uses TRBV7-9 with TRBJ1-1; D is possibly TRBD1 (5 bases). V was clipped by 3 bases and J by 5 bases, with 16 bases between them. This CDR3 is built from 15 residues. The germline CDR1 and CDR2 sequences are SEHNR and FQNEAQ (reference sequence). The CDR3 sequence is CASSFYPQGGTEAFF. The DNA for the CDR3 is TGTGCCAGCAGCTTTTACCCCCAGGGTGGGACTGAAGCTTTCTTT.

This clonotype was counted only a few times. The rearrangement uses TRBV12-3 or TRBV12-4 and TRBJ2-3; 8 bases agree with TRBD1. There are 15 residues in the CDR3. Germline trimming cut 5 bases from V and 0 bases from J; bases unmatched to any gene: 4. This CDR3 reads CASSPGQVSTDTQYF. Here the CDR3 DNA reads TGTGCCAGCAGTCCGGGACAGGTTAGCACAGATACGCAGTATTTT.

This clonotype appeared a few times. The chain combines TRBV18 with TRBJ2-7; weak D call: TRBD1 (6 bases). Looked up from germline, CDR1 is KGHSH and CDR2 is LQKENI. This CDR3 has 14 residues. Trimming removed 5 bases from V and 8 bases from J, with 19 bases in between. CDR3 residues: CASSRDTEASQQYF. CDR3 DNA sequence: TGTGCCAGCTCAAGGGACACGGAGGCTTCTCAGCAGTACTTC.

The J gene is TRBJ1-2, the V gene TRBV28, with D maybe TRBD1 (6 bases). Trimming took off 5 bases at V and 4 bases at J, with 23 bases between the two ends. This CDR3 has 17 residues. The V gene's germline CDR1 is MDHEN and CDR2 SYDVKM. This CDR3 is CASSRADRGATSYGYTF. For the CDR3, the DNA is TGTGCCAGCAGTCGGGCCGATCGGGGGGCAACTAGCTATGGCTACACCTTC.

The chain employs TRBV29-1 and TRBJ2-6; D gene ambiguous. V lost 2 bases and J 4 bases, leaving 12 bases between the germline ends. The CDR3 spans 15 residues. CDR1 and CDR2 (germline): SQVTM, ANQGSEA. The CDR3 here is CSVEIRRPGANVLTF. DNA of the CDR3: TGCAGCGTTGAAATCAGGCGCCCCGGGGCCAACGTCCTGACTTTC.

This clonotype was counted between two and nine times. The V call is TRBV24-1, the J call TRBJ1-1; D perhaps matches TRBD1 (6 bases). This CDR3 is 13 amino acids long. V was shortened by 6 bases and J by 4 bases, with 11 bases between the two germline ends. Germline CDR1 is KGHDR and CDR2 is SFDVKD. The CDR3 region has the DNA TGTGCCACCAGTCAGGGGAGAGGCACTGAAGCTTTCTTT. As protein: CATSQGRGTEAFF.

Only a few counts were recorded for this clonotype. V is TRBV9 and J is TRBJ1-5; D gene unclear. V gave up 0 bases and J gave up 6 bases, with 7 bases separating them. This CDR3 has 13 residues. The germline V gene has CDR1 SGDLS and CDR2 YYNGEE. CDR3 sequence reads: CASSVAAGQPQHF. CDR3 bases: TGTGCCAGCAGCGTAGCTGCTGGTCAGCCCCAGCATTTT.

The chain couples TRBV5-1 to TRBJ2-1; D remains ambiguous. CDR1 and CDR2 from the germline V gene are SGHRS and YFSETQ. Trimming left V 2 bases short and J 1 base short, with 13 bases between. CDR3 length: 16 residues. This CDR3 is CASSFGPGPSYNEQFF. CDR3 DNA sequence: TGCGCCAGCAGCTTTGGCCCTGGACCATCCTACAATGAGCAGTTCTTC.

The chain employs TRBV7-2 and TRBJ2-3, with 11 bases that match TRBD2. This CDR3 region has 14 residues. CDR1 is SGHTA and CDR2 is FQGNSA in the germline V gene. With V trimmed by 5 bases and J by 7 bases, 5 bases remained unmatched. The DNA of the CDR3 is TGTGCCAGCAGCCCCACTAGCGGGAGAAATACGCAGTATTTT. Its translation: CASSPTSGRNTQYF.

This clonotype has more than one count but fewer than ten. V and J are TRBV12-3 or TRBV12-4 and TRBJ2-5; D ambiguous. V was shortened by 0 bases and J by 5 bases, with 10 bases between the two germline ends. This CDR3 spans 14 amino acids. The CDR3 loop is CASSLAPQDETQYF. In nucleotides, the CDR3 is TGTGCCAGCAGTTTAGCTCCTCAGGACGAGACCCAGTACTTC.

The rearrangement uses TRBV4-1 and TRBJ1-2, with unresolved D. CDR3 length: 17 residues. V was pared by 1 base and J by 3 bases, with 18 bases between. Germline V CDR1 and CDR2: MGHRA, YSYEKL. CDR3 amino acids: CASSQVIATRADYGYTF. The CDR3 region has the DNA TGCGCCAGCAGCCAAGTTATTGCGACCCGGGCTGACTATGGCTACACCTTC.

The genes are TRBV2 and TRBJ2-3; D possibly matches TRBD1 or TRBD2 (5 bases each). The germline CDR1 and CDR2 sequences are SNHLY and FYNNEI. With 9 bases removed from V and 2 bases from J, the gap between germline ends came to 15 bases. The CDR3 is 14 amino acids. CDR3 sequence reads: CARARRGPTDTQYF. In DNA, the CDR3 is TGTGCCAGAGCGCGCCGGGGACCCACAGATACGCAGTATTTT.

A few counts support this clonotype. The rearrangement uses TRBV20-1 and TRBJ1-5; D is unresolved. With 0 bases removed from V and 7 bases from J, the gap between germline ends came to 4 bases. The CDR3 sequence is 11 residues long. Germline CDR1 and CDR2: DFQATT and SNEGSKA (reference sequence). The CDR3 DNA reads TGCAGTGCTAGAGACGGCCAGCCCCAGCATTTT. This encodes CSARDGQPQHF.

V and J are TRBV20-1 and TRBJ2-1; D may be TRBD2 (6 bases). The CDR3 covers 14 residues. CDR1 and CDR2 from the germline V gene are DFQATT and SNEGSKA (reference sequence). V gave up 3 bases and J gave up 4 bases, with 13 bases separating them. This CDR3 reads CSASPGLGYNEQFF. CDR3 sequence (DNA): TGCAGTGCTAGTCCGGGACTGGGATACAATGAGCAGTTCTTC.

This clonotype was detected many times. The gene calls are TRBV20-1 and TRBJ1-2; D not resolved. Germline V gives CDR1 DFQATT, CDR2 SNEGSKA (reference sequence). With 0 bases removed from V and 8 bases from J, the gap between germline ends came to 16 bases. The CDR3 is 14 residues long. CDR3 protein: CSAREGSGGGGYTF. CDR3 coding DNA: TGCAGTGCTAGAGAGGGGAGCGGAGGAGGCGGCTACACCTTC.